This T cell receptor beta chain was recovered during a study of blood T cells in healthy people across ages. The authors drew around 9.3 milliliters of peripheral blood from each donor. Each sample used at least 6 million PBMCs. Comment on this clonotype: Its antigen is not identified.

Germline V gives CDR1 LGHDT, CDR2 YNNKEL (reference sequence). V lost 4 bases and J 3 bases, leaving 10 bases between the germline ends. CDR3 size: 13 residues. With a J-beta primer mix and a sample-barcoded 5' primer, a second PCR ran 7 to 11 cycles. Every sample gave at least 2.5 million paired-end reads containing CDR3. TCRdb redid the calling of the 5' RACE reads with MiXCR, one entry per CDR3 protein. The sample includes roughly 1,000,000 distinct CDR3 sequences, under 30% of them seen just once. Findings of the study overall: Diversity of TCR beta per million T cells declined in a roughly linear way with age.

These data were also reused for a study on T cells of mothers and their children.

The TCR was taken from a girl aged 2 to 10 in good health. Sequences were obtained from blood. The V gene is TRBV3-1, the J gene TRBJ2-7; TRBD2 is a possible D gene (5 bases). The CDR3 nucleotides read TGTGCCAGCAGCCGAGAACGGGGCTACGAGCAGTACTTC. Protein product: CASSRERGYEQYF.